The clone carrying this T cell receptor beta chain was seen only a few times. Its antigen is undetermined. The germline CDR1 and CDR2 sequences are DFQATT and SNEGSKA (reference sequence). The CDR3 is 14 amino acids. The V and J ends lost 5 bases and 4 bases, in that order; junction bases with no gene match: 8. This sample is part of a study of CD8 T cells in ankylosing spondylitis. Quantitative 5'-RACE with molecular barcodes generated TCR beta libraries. MiXCR, applied by TCRdb to the 5' RACE reads, yields one record per CDR3 protein. Of 800,000 to 900,000 distinct CDR3 sequences in the sample, about an eighth were seen once. The study, taken as a whole, reports: Apparently characteristic of ankylosing spondylitis blood was a TCR beta motif (about eight highly homologous variants). Reported data indicate significant enrichment of disease-linked clones within matched ankylosing spondylitis synovial fluid. Some of these motif variants have turned up before, in reports on reactive arthritis synovial fluid and blood.

V is TRBV20-1 and J is TRBJ2-7; 10 bases agree with TRBD2. The sequenced sample was blood, either unsorted or a sorted T cell fraction (not recorded which). This clonotype originated in a male donor with ankylosing spondylitis. The CDR3 DNA reads as TGCAGTGCTGAAAGCGGGAGGGCCGGTTACGAGCAGTACTTC. Translating it yields CSAESGRAGYEQYF.